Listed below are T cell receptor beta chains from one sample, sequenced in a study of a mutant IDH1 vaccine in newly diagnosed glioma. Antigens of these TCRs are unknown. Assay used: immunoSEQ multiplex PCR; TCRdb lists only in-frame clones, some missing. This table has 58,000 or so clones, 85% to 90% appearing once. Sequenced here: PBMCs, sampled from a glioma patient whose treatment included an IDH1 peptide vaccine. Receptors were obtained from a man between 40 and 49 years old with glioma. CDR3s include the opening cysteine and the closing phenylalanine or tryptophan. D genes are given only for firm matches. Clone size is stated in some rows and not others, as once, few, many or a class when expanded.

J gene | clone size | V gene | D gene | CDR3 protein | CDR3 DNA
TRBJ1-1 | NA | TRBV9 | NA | CASRRVENTEAFF | TGTGCCAGCAGGAGGGTGGAGAACACTGAAGCTTTCTTT
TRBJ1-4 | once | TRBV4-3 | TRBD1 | CASSPVPGQGTNEKLFF | TGCGCCAGCAGCCCGGTCCCGGGACAGGGAACTAATGAAAAACTGTTTTTT
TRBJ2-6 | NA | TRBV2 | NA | CASEESGANVLTF | TGTGCCAGCGAGGAGTCTGGGGCCAACGTCCTGACTTTC
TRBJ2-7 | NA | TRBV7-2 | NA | CASSLSTRGEQYF | TGTGCCAGCAGCTTAAGTACCAGGGGCGAGCAGTACTTC
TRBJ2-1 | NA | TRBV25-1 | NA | CASSDPRTPYNEQFF | TGTGCCAGCAGTGACCCGCGAACTCCCTACAATGAGCAGTTCTTC
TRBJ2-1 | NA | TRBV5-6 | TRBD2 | CASSSVLAGIGEQFF | TGTGCCAGCAGCTCGGTACTAGCGGGCATAGGTGAGCAGTTCTTC
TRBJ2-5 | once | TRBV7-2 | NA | CASSFGQQETQYF | TGTGCCAGCAGCTTCGGTCAGCAAGAGACCCAGTACTTC
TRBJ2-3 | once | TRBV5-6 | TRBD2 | CASSLVGLADTDTQYF | TGTGCCAGCAGCTTGGTAGGTCTAGCGGACACAGATACGCAGTATTTT
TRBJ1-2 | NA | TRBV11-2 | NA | CASSLGGSYGYTF | TGTGCCAGCAGCTTAGGGGGCAGCTATGGCTACACCTTC
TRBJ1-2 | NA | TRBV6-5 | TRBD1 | CASSSGQGADGYTF | TGTGCCAGCAGTTCAGGACAGGGGGCGGATGGCTACACCTTC
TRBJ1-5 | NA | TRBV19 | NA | CASRLGDSYSNQPQHF | TGTGCCAGTAGGCTGGGGGATTCTTATAGCAATCAGCCCCAGCATTTT
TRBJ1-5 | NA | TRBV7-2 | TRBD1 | CASSLVTGSGQPQHF | TGTGCCAGCAGCTTAGTGACAGGGAGCGGGCAGCCCCAGCATTTT
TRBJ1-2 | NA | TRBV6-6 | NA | CASSYPEGGDDGYTF | TGTGCCAGCAGTTACCCCGAGGGGGGGGATGATGGCTACACCTTC
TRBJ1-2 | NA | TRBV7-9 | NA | CASSPTGPYGYTF | TGTGCCAGCAGCCCTACAGGGCCCTATGGCTACACCTTC
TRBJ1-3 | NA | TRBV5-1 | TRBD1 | CASSLTGGIGNTIYF | TGCGCCAGCAGCTTGACAGGGGGTATTGGAAACACCATATATTTT
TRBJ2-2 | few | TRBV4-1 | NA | CASSRIDRETGELFF | TGCGCCAGCAGCCGGATAGATCGGGAGACCGGGGAGCTGTTTTTT
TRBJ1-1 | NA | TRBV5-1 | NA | CASRPPQQGDTEAFF | TGCGCCAGCAGGCCACCACAACAAGGGGACACTGAAGCTTTCTTT
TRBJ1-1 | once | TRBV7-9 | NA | CASSLRELMNTEAFF | TGTGCCAGCAGCCTACGGGAGCTGATGAACACTGAAGCTTTCTTT
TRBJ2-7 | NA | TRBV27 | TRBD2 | CASSLRVREGYEQYF | TGTGCCAGCAGTTTAAGGGTTCGGGAGGGTTACGAGCAGTACTTC
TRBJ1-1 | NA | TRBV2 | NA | CASRRVPDGNTEAFF | TGTGCCAGCAGACGGGTGCCCGACGGTAACACTGAAGCTTTCTTT
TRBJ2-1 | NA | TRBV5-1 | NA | CASSLYTRGGIQFF | TGCGCCAGCAGCTTATATACTCGGGGCGGGATACAGTTCTTC
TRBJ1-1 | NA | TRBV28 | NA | CASSLSGYTEAFF | TGTGCCAGCAGTTTATCGGGGTACACTGAAGCTTTCTTT
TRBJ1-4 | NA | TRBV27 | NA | CASRDRLGEKLFF | TGTGCCAGCAGGGACAGATTGGGCGAAAAACTGTTTTTT
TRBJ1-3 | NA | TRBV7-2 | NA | CASSLVADSGNTIYF | TGTGCCAGCAGCTTAGTGGCTGACTCTGGAAACACCATATATTTT
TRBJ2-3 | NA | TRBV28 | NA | CASTLVGLGNTDTQYF | TGTGCCAGCACCCTGGTTGGGCTAGGGAACACAGATACGCAGTATTTT
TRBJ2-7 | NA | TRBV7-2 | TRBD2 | CASSLGGSGRSYEQYF | TGTGCCAGCAGCTTAGGTGGTAGCGGGAGATCCTACGAGCAGTACTTC
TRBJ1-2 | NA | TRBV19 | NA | CASRDTPGRNYGYTF | TGTGCCAGTCGGGACACCCCGGGACGTAACTATGGCTACACCTTC
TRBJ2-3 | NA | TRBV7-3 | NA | CASSDRTADTQYF | TGTGCCAGCAGCGATAGGACGGCAGATACGCAGTATTTT
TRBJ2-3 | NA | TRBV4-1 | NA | CASSQEVSSRDTQYF | TGCGCCAGCAGCCAAGAGGTCTCTAGCAGAGATACGCAGTATTTT
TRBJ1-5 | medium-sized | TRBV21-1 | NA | CASSTWVGSNQPQHF | TGTGCCAGCAGCACCTGGGTCGGGAGCAATCAGCCCCAGCATTTT
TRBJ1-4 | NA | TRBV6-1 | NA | CASSPRNEKLFF | TGTGCCAGCAGTCCAAGGAATGAAAAACTGTTTTTT
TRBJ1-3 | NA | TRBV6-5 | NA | CASSRDGSSGNTIYF | TGTGCCAGCAGTAGGGACGGGAGCTCTGGAAACACCATATATTTT
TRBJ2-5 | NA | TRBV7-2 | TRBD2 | CASSLGLAEETQYF | TGTGCCAGCAGCTTAGGCCTAGCGGAAGAGACCCAGTACTTC
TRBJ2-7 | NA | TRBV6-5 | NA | CASSRDVYEQYF | TGTGCCAGCAGTAGGGACGTCTACGAGCAGTACTTC
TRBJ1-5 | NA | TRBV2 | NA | CASSADISNQPQHF | TGTGCCAGCAGTGCAGACATTAGCAATCAGCCCCAGCATTTT
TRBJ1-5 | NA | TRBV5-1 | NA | CASSLVGAGQPQHF | TGCGCCAGCAGCTTGGTAGGGGCAGGTCAGCCCCAGCATTTT
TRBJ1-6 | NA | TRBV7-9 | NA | CATEDTPNSPLHF | TGTGCCACCGAGGACACCCCTAATTCACCCCTCCACTTT
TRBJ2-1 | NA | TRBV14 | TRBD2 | CASSHRTGLGEANEQFF | TGTGCCAGCAGCCATCGCACGGGACTAGGAGAGGCCAATGAGCAGTTCTTC
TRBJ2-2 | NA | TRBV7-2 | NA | CASSLLSLNTGELFF | TGTGCCAGCAGCTTACTTTCGCTGAACACCGGGGAGCTGTTTTTT
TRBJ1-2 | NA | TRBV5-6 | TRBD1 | CASSGKGRGLGYTF | TGTGCCAGCAGCGGCAAGGGCAGGGGGCTTGGCTACACCTTC
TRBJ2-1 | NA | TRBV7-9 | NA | CASSVSSSYNEQFF | TGTGCCAGCAGCGTATCGAGCTCCTACAATGAGCAGTTCTTC
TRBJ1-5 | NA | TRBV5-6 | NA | CASSLARGAINQPQHF | TGTGCCAGCAGCTTGGCCCGGGGGGCTATCAATCAGCCCCAGCATTTT
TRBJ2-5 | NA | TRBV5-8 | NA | CASSLGQGWETQYF | TGTGCCAGCAGCTTGGGTCAGGGGTGGGAGACCCAGTACTTC
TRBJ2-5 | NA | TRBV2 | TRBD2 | CASSGGGRRQETQYF | TGTGCCAGCAGTGGAGGCGGGAGGCGCCAAGAGACCCAGTACTTC
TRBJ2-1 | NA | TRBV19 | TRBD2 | CASRVSGRFPNEQFF | TGTGCCAGTAGGGTTAGCGGGAGGTTCCCCAATGAGCAGTTCTTC
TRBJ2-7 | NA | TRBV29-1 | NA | CSAGRDGAEQYF | TGCAGCGCTGGCCGGGACGGTGCAGAGCAGTACTTC
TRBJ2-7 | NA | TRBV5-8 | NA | CASSMDREGYF | TGTGCCAGCAGCATGGACAGGGAGGGGTACTTC
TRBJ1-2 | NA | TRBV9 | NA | CASSVGGYGYTF | TGTGCCAGCAGCGTAGGTGGGTATGGCTACACCTTC
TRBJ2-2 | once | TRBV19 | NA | CASSNLGLRNNRELFF | TGTGCCAGTAGTAATCTGGGTCTTAGGAACAACCGGGAGCTGTTTTTT
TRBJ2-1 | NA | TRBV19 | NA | CASKPRGYNEQFF | TGTGCCTCAAAACCGCGAGGTTACAATGAGCAGTTCTTC
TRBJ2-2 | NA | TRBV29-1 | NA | CSGQRSPNTGELFF | TGCAGCGGGCAAAGGAGCCCGAACACCGGGGAGCTGTTTTTT
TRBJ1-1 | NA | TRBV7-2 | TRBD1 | CASSQGQGALGTEAFF | TGTGCCAGCAGCCAAGGACAGGGGGCACTGGGAACTGAAGCTTTCTTT
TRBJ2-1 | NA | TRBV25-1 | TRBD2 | CAVLSGGYNEQFF | TGTGCCGTCCTTAGCGGGGGATACAATGAGCAGTTCTTC